The clone carrying this T cell receptor beta chain was recorded at least ten times. Its antigen is still unknown. This specimen belongs to a study of T cells in Graves' hyperthyroidism and ophthalmopathy. The study, taken as a whole, reports: Expanded thyroid clonotypes (above 0.001) were mostly also found in blood. A model of 13 V-J pairs discriminated ophthalmopathy from stable hyperthyroidism.

Amplified TCR beta CDR3 regions derived from RNA transcripts. When the TCR CDR3 underwent first-round RT-PCR, the HTBI primer set was used. MiXCR, applied by TCRdb to the multiplex PCR reads, yields one record per CDR3 protein. The sample records roughly 250,000 distinct CDR3 sequences, roughly 15% being singletons. Trimming removed 5 bases from V and 3 bases from J; junction bases left unmatched: 7. The CDR3 has 15 residues. In germline, CDR1 is MNHEY, CDR2 SVGEGT. The clonotype originates from a woman younger than 35 with Graves' ophthalmopathy. The chain joins TRBV6-2 or TRBV6-3 to TRBJ2-7; 10 bases fit TRBD2. The source material was blood. The CDR3 region is CASSDLAGVFYEQYF. Here the CDR3 DNA reads TGTGCCAGCAGTGATCTAGCGGGAGTCTTCTACGAGCAGTACTTC.